The clone carrying this T cell receptor beta chain was found a few times. The data were obtained in a study of T-cell reconstitution after alpha-beta-depleted transplantation in children. CDR3 size: 17 residues. V dropped 0 bases and J dropped 6 bases, with 23 bases sitting between them. Germline V gene lookup returns CDR1 DFQATT and CDR2 SNEGSKA (reference sequence). This sample's TCRbeta library carried unique molecular identifier barcodes. TCRdb used MiXCR to reprocess the PCR reads, holding one entry per CDR3 protein. Among some 530,000 distinct CDR3 sequences listed, around 12% were seen once. The TCR comes from a human donor who donated a stem cell graft to a child with combined immunodeficiency. Material: PBMCs from the stem cell graft donor, obtained from the stem cell graft. This chain uses TRBV20-1 with TRBJ1-2; TRBD1 is a possible D gene (5 bases). The CDR3 loop reads CSARDRAKGMGPHGYTF. The CDR3 region has the DNA TGCAGTGCTAGAGATCGGGCAAAGGGGATGGGGCCCCATGGCTACACCTTC.